This TCR beta chain originates from a study of blood T cell repertoires in COVID-19. At the level of the study: PBMCs, B-cell-depleted T cells, or T cells provided the cDNA or gDNA that made up the material.

The CDR3 runs to 17 residues. Germline values: CDR1 MNHNS, CDR2 SASEGT. After removal of 2 bases from V and 5 bases from J, the junction contained 9 bases not matched to a gene. Patients of the Seattle cohort, enrolled during active infection, were followed longitudinally. Produced via immunoSEQ multiplex PCR; TCRdb's table is partial and in-frame only. The sample lists approximately 330,000 clones, about nine tenths occurring once. The sequence was obtained from a man aged 30 to 45 with COVID-19, enrolled during active disease. The chain employs TRBV6-1 and TRBJ2-2; 9 nucleotides match TRBD2. Sequences were obtained from peripheral blood. This CDR3 reads CASSERGGGARTGELFF. DNA of the CDR3: TGTGCCAGCAGTGAACGAGGCGGGGGGGCCCGGACCGGGGAGCTGTTTTTT.